A single sample is the source of the 20 T cell receptor beta chains below, sequenced in a study of blood T cell repertoires in COVID-19. Sequencing was performed with immunoSEQ multiplex PCR; in TCRdb, only in-frame clones are kept and a portion is missing. The sample carries some 190,000 clones, 75% to 90% recorded once. The source material was peripheral blood. The receptors shown here come from a man aged 55 to 70 with acute or convalescent COVID-19.

V gene TRBV11-2 combines with J gene TRBJ2-7, with TRBD2 matching over 11 bases. The CDR3 runs 16 residues. Germline lookup yields CDR1 SGHAT and CDR2 FQNNGV. After removal of 3 bases from V and 3 bases from J, the junction contained 7 bases not matched to a gene. The CDR3 coding sequence is TGTGCCAGCAGCTTGGAAACCGGGACTAGCGGCTACGAGCAGTACTTC. Amino acid sequence: CASSLETGTSGYEQYF.

CDR3 sequence (DNA): TGCGCCAGCGATTTGACTAGCGGGATGAACACCGGGGAGCTGTTTTTT. This codes for CASDLTSGMNTGELFF. The J gene is TRBJ2-2, the V gene TRBV10-1; 11 nucleotides agree with TRBD2. The CDR3 covers 16 residues. Germline CDR1 is WNHNN and CDR2 is SYGVQD (reference sequence). The junction had 6 bases not matched to a gene; V was cut back by 8 bases and J by 1 base.

J is TRBJ1-1 and V is TRBV3-1 (or the pseudogene TRBV3-2); unclear D gene. V dropped 3 bases and J dropped 10 bases, with 12 bases sitting between them. Germline V CDR1 and CDR2: LGHDT, YNNKEL (reference sequence). CDR3 size: 12 residues. The CDR3 region is CASSQGQVGAFF. The CDR3 coding sequence is TGTGCCAGCAGCCAGGGCCAAGTAGGAGCTTTCTTT.

The rearrangement uses TRBV28 and TRBJ2-7, with unresolved D. V lost 6 bases, J lost 2 bases, and 11 bases lay in between. The germline CDR1 and CDR2 sequences are MDHEN and SYDVKM. The CDR3 is 13 amino acids. The CDR3 loop reads CASSPLVTYEQYF. CDR3 nucleotides: TGTGCCAGCAGCCCCCTAGTAACCTACGAGCAGTACTTC.

In the case of this clone: The junction differs from germline at one of its ends, possibly a read error. J is TRBJ2-1 and V is TRBV5-1, with 14 bases lining up with TRBD2. The CDR3 length is 15 residues. From germline, CDR1 is SGHRS and CDR2 YFSETQ. The CDR3 loop reads CASSQDTGTSGSIVF. The CDR3 DNA reads as TGCGCCAGCAGCCAGGACACCGGGACTAGCGGGAGCATTGTCTTC.

The CDR3 loop is CASSRDSSGANVLTF. In DNA form, the CDR3 reads TGCGCCAGCAGCCGGGACAGCTCTGGGGCCAACGTCCTGACTTTC. The chain uses TRBV5-1 and TRBJ2-6, with 7 positions matching TRBD1. CDR3 length equals 15 residues. Per the germline V gene, CDR1 is SGHRS and CDR2 is YFSETQ. The V gene end was trimmed by 4 bases and the J gene end by 0 bases; junction bases not matched to a gene: 1.

This clone has a handful of counts. This rearrangement joins TRBV6-4 to TRBJ1-1, with a weak D call TRBD1 (5 bases). The V gene's germline CDR1 is MRHNA and CDR2 SNTAGT. This CDR3 is built from 14 residues. V was clipped by 6 bases and J by 2 bases, with 13 bases between them. The CDR3 is CASRPAGLNTEAFF. The DNA of the CDR3 is TGTGCCAGCAGACCCGCGGGGCTAAACACTGAAGCTTTCTTT.

A note on this clone: Other DNA sequences of this sample code for an identical CDR3. J is TRBJ2-5 and V is TRBV11-1, with 10 bases identical to TRBD2. The CDR3 contains 16 residues. Germline V gene lookup returns CDR1 SGHAT and CDR2 FQDESV (reference sequence). Unmatched junction bases numbered 8, after V lost 2 bases and J lost 5 bases. The DNA of the CDR3 is TGTGCCAGCAGCTTAACCTTGGAGCGGGAGGGTGAGACCCAGTACTTC. Protein sequence: CASSLTLEREGETQYF.

In DNA, the CDR3 is TGTGCCAGCTCACCAGCAGTCTCTGGGGCCAACGTCCTGACTTTC. As protein: CASSPAVSGANVLTF. The V call is TRBV18, the J call TRBJ2-6; D is undetermined. V gave up 2 bases and J gave up 0 bases, with 5 bases separating them. The CDR3 sequence is 15 residues long. The V gene's germline CDR1 is KGHSH and CDR2 LQKENI.

V usage is TRBV28 and J usage is TRBJ2-2; 8 bases line up with TRBD2. Per the germline V gene, CDR1 is MDHEN and CDR2 is SYDVKM. The CDR3 has 13 amino acids. The junction had 4 bases not matched to a gene; V was cut back by 6 bases and J by 7 bases. The CDR3: CASRLAGSGELFF. For the CDR3, the DNA is TGTGCCAGCAGATTAGCGGGGAGCGGGGAGCTGTTTTTT. Based on the CDR3 plus reference TRBV28 and TRBJ2-2, the full variable domain is DVKVTQSSRYLVKRTGEKVFLECVQDMDHENMFWYRQDPGLGLRLIYFSYDVKMKEKGDIPEGYSVSREKKERFSLILESASTNQTSMYLCASRLAGSGELFFGEGSRLTVL.

V is TRBV7-2 and J is TRBJ2-7; D remains ambiguous. The CDR3 has 11 residues. V was trimmed by 3 bases and J by 5 bases, leaving 5 bases between them. The germline gives CDR1 SGHTA, CDR2 FQGNSA. CDR3: CASSFFDEQYF. The CDR3 DNA is TGTGCCAGCAGCTTTTTCGACGAGCAGTACTTC.

The gene calls are TRBV2 and TRBJ1-1; 10 bases are shared with TRBD1. The CDR3 extends over 15 amino acids. Germline CDR1 SNHLY, CDR2 FYNNEI. V shed 4 bases and J 5 bases; nucleotides not matched to a gene: 7. The DNA of the CDR3 is TGTGCCAGCAGTGTTCGGGACAGGGGCCAAACTGAAGCTTTCTTT. This sequence encodes CASSVRDRGQTEAFF.

This clone was found a few times. The chain has TRBV29-1 and TRBJ2-7; the match to TRBD2 covers 14 bases. CDR1 is SQVTM, CDR2 ANQGSEA, per germline. V lost 3 bases to trimming and J lost 2 bases; unmatched junction nucleotides: 15. This CDR3 has 19 amino acids. The CDR3 DNA sequence: TGCAGCGTTGAGGCTCCCGGGACTAGCGGGAGCATCGAGCCCTACGAGCAGTACTTC. Translated: CSVEAPGTSGSIEPYEQYF.

This sequence joins TRBV10-3 and TRBJ2-2; 9 nucleotides line up with TRBD2. V shed 3 bases and J 0 bases; nucleotides not matched to a gene: 5. Germline V lookup: CDR1 ENHRY, CDR2 SYGVKD. The length of the CDR3 is 17 residues. This chain's CDR3 is CAISDPSGRTNTGELFF. CDR3 coding DNA: TGTGCCATCAGTGACCCAAGCGGGAGGACGAACACCGGGGAGCTGTTTTTT.

The chain is built from TRBV12-3 or TRBV12-4 and TRBJ2-2; 7 nucleotides line up with TRBD2. This CDR3 comprises 13 residues. With V trimmed by 6 bases and J by 8 bases, 6 bases remained unmatched. CDR3 sequence: CASSLQRGGELFF. CDR3 nucleotides: TGTGCCAGCAGCCTCCAGCGGGGAGGGGAGCTGTTTTTT.

The gene calls are TRBV30 and TRBJ1-5, with no clear D. The CDR3 is made up of 13 amino acids. Per germline, CDR1 GTSNPN and CDR2 SVGIG (reference sequence). Trimming shortened V by 1 base and J by 5 bases, and 9 bases separated the two germline ends. The CDR3, as DNA: TGTGCCTGGAGTGAAGGACTTGATCAGCCCCAGCATTTT. Translated, it gives CAWSEGLDQPQHF.

The sample holds one count of this clone. The V and J genes are TRBV7-2 and TRBJ2-7; D unclear. Germline CDR1 is SGHTA and CDR2 is FQGNSA. The CDR3 spans 15 residues. Trimming stripped 3 bases from V and 2 bases from J, with 14 bases between. CDR3 nucleotide sequence: TGTGCCAGCAGCTTTAGACTGGCCCCCCCCTACGAGCAGTACTTC. Protein: CASSFRLAPPYEQYF.

This chain joins TRBV7-3 and TRBJ2-1; 7 bases are shared with TRBD1. The germline gives CDR1 SGHTA, CDR2 FQGTGA. V lost 3 bases, J lost 0 bases, and 2 bases stayed unmatched. The CDR3 has 15 amino acids. For the CDR3, the DNA is TGTGCCAGCAGCTTCGGGACAGCCTCCTACAATGAGCAGTTCTTC. Translating it yields CASSFGTASYNEQFF.

The chain couples TRBV7-2 to TRBJ1-3; 8 nucleotides match TRBD1. Germline assignment: CDR1 SGHTA and CDR2 FQGNSA. J was trimmed by 3 bases and V by 1 base; bases with no gene match: 8. CDR3 length: 17 residues. CDR3 DNA: TGTGCCAGCAGCTTAGGCCCCCAGGGGGCAAATGGAAACACCATATATTTT. This sequence encodes CASSLGPQGANGNTIYF.

This chain links TRBV4-1 with TRBJ2-5, with TRBD2 matching 9 bases. CDR1 and CDR2 (germline): MGHRA, YSYEKL. The ends lost 3 bases at V and 5 bases at J; junction bases unmatched: 16. The CDR3 runs 18 residues. CDR3 loop: CASSHRGSGSWAGETQYF. In DNA, the CDR3 is TGCGCCAGCAGCCACCGGGGTAGCGGGAGTTGGGCGGGGGAGACCCAGTACTTC.